The table lists the clone carrying this T cell receptor (beta chain) with a few counts. The V and J ends lost 4 bases and 3 bases, in that order; junction bases with no gene match: 4. The CDR3 has 13 amino acids. The germline V gene encodes CDR1 SGHRS and CDR2 YFSETQ. Per the original data handling: For nucleated cells, counts were estimated from reference gene primer amplification. Using immunoSEQ multiplex PCR, the repertoire was profiled, and TCRdb retains in-frame clones only, with some absent. Clone size and V and J calls were adopted from that table, with D and trimming inferred from the DNA. This sample has 55,000 to 65,000 clones; about 88% occur once, and the top ten carry 14%. The entry originates in a study of blood T cell repertoires in COVID-19. On the study more broadly: Samples came from the United States, Italy and Spain, spanning acute and convalescent COVID-19. Sample material is recorded as cDNA or gDNA derived from T cells, B-cell-depleted T cells, or PBMCs.

This sequence was found in a woman aged 60-70 years with active COVID-19. Source material: peripheral blood. V usage is TRBV5-1 and J usage is TRBJ2-7, with TRBD2 identical over 7 bases. CDR3 sequence: CASSRGVFYEQYF. In DNA form, the CDR3 reads TGCGCCAGCAGCCGGGGGGTCTTCTACGAGCAGTACTTC.